The T cell receptor (beta chain) under discussion was sequenced for a study of blood T cell repertoires in COVID-19. Background on the study: Collection of acute and convalescent COVID-19 samples took place in the United States, Italy and Spain. Nucleic acid was either cDNA or gDNA, and it came from T cells, B-cell-depleted T cells, or PBMCs.

The protocol was immunoSEQ multiplex PCR, while the TCRdb copy is restricted to in-frame clones and leaves out a portion. The sample contains 150,000 or so clones, over 75% of which appear only once. The receptor was derived from a man between 60 and 75 years old with active or convalescent COVID-19. Sample: peripheral blood.

CDR3 sequence reads: CAISDRAADEKLFF. The CDR3 nucleotides read TGTGCCATCAGTGACAGGGCCGCCGATGAAAAACTGTTTTTT. V usage is TRBV10-3 and J usage is TRBJ1-4; a possible D gene is TRBD1 (5 bases). The V gene's germline CDR1 is ENHRY and CDR2 SYGVKD. V gave up 3 bases and J gave up 6 bases, with 11 bases separating them. This CDR3 comprises 14 residues.